Detailed here is one TCR beta chain. Its specificity is unknown. This sample was included in a study of cytomegalovirus exposure and HLA in healthy donors. Study outcomes and limitations: Analysis performed later found 15,000 or so TCR beta sequences associated with HLA alleles at 0.05 false discovery rate.

60 Vbeta and 13 Jbeta primers were used in PCR. This table comes from immunoSEQ multiplex PCR, and its TCRdb copy is limited to in-frame clones, with some not included. The table records about 55,000 clones, roughly 77% of them present only once. Germline V gene data show CDR1 as MNHEY and CDR2 as SVGAGI. The CDR3 contains 14 residues. Trimming stripped 0 bases from V and 3 bases from J, with 6 bases between. The sequenced sample consisted of PBMCs. V gene TRBV6-5 combines with J gene TRBJ2-4; D is possibly TRBD2 (5 bases). The TCR originated in a female donor in good health and CMV-seronegative. The CDR3 is CASSYSGGKNIQYF. Written as DNA, the CDR3 is TGTGCCAGCAGTTACTCAGGAGGCAAAAACATTCAGTACTTC.